The 32 T cell receptor beta chains reported below all come from one sample, sequenced in a study of shared clonotypes between healthy human individuals. The protocol was immunoSEQ multiplex PCR, while the TCRdb copy is restricted to in-frame clones and leaves out a portion. The data contain 2 million to 3 million clones, roughly 93% of them seen just once; the ten biggest clones take up roughly 0.39%. Material: naive CD4+ T cells from PBMCs. Subset of the sample: CD45RA+ positively selected. These receptors came from a man aged 18 to 29 in good health. Some clones in this sample may be carry-over from other donors' samples.

The rearrangement joins TRBV6-5 to TRBJ2-3, with unresolved D. The CDR3 length is 14 residues. CDR1 is MNHEY and CDR2 is SVGAGI in the germline V gene. Trimming pared 6 bases from V and 3 bases from J, leaving 13 bases between. The DNA for the CDR3 is TGTGCCAGCAGAATAGGTTCGGGTACAGATACGCAGTATTTT. Translation gives CASRIGSGTDTQYF.

The rearrangement links TRBV19 to TRBJ2-1; 11 bases are a match to TRBD2. The CDR3 covers 15 residues. Germline CDR1 and CDR2: LNHDA and SQIVND (reference sequence). V trimming: 5 bases; J trimming: 7 bases; junction bases outside the gene matches: 7. The CDR3 nucleotides read TGTGCCAGTAGTGCTACTAGCGGGAGTAGGAATGAGCAGTTCTTC. Translated, it gives CASSATSGSRNEQFF.

V is TRBV29-1 and J is TRBJ2-3; D unclear. This CDR3 is 14 amino acids long. V was cut by 4 bases and J by 2 bases, with 13 bases left in between. Germline loops: CDR1 SQVTM, CDR2 ANQGSEA. In nucleotides, the CDR3 is TGCAGCGTTGGCTTCGTTTTAAACACAGATACGCAGTATTTT. Its protein is CSVGFVLNTDTQYF.

The chain combines TRBV2 with TRBJ2-1; no definite D call. Germline values: CDR1 SNHLY, CDR2 FYNNEI. Trimming shortened V by 1 base and J by 4 bases, and 5 bases separated the two germline ends. This CDR3 comprises 13 residues. The CDR3 region has the DNA TGTGCCAGCAGTGAAGAGAAGTACAATGAGCAGTTCTTC. Its protein is CASSEEKYNEQFF.

The chain carries TRBV28 and TRBJ2-7; tentatively, D is TRBD2 (6 bases). Germline loops: CDR1 MDHEN, CDR2 SYDVKM. The CDR3 totals 14 residues. Deletions cut 3 bases from V and 4 bases from J, with 13 bases between. The CDR3: CASSFGGVMYEQYF. The CDR3 DNA sequence: TGTGCCAGCAGTTTCGGCGGGGTTATGTACGAGCAGTACTTC. Supplemented by reference TRBV28 and TRBJ2-7, the full variable domain reads DVKVTQSSRYLVKRTGEKVFLECVQDMDHENMFWYRQDPGLGLRLIYFSYDVKMKEKGDIPEGYSVSREKKERFSLILESASTNQTSMYLCASSFGGVMYEQYFGPGTRLTVT.

V usage is TRBV7-3 and J usage is TRBJ2-2, with 10 bases matching TRBD2. With V trimmed by 5 bases and J by 1 base, 7 bases remained unmatched. The CDR3 contains 17 residues. Germline assignment: CDR1 SGHTA and CDR2 FQGTGA. CDR3 amino acids: CASSPMSGRENTGELFF. As DNA, the CDR3 is TGTGCCAGCAGCCCCATGAGCGGGAGGGAGAACACCGGGGAGCTGTTTTTT.

This chain connects TRBV7-2 to TRBJ2-6; 9 positions match TRBD1. The CDR3 is 17 residues long. CDR1 is SGHTA and CDR2 is FQGNSA in the germline V gene. Losses at the gene ends were 1 base for V and 1 base for J; bases not matched to a gene: 2. CDR3 coding DNA: TGTGCCAGCAGCTTAGGAGGGACAGGGTCTGGGGCCAACGTCCTGACTTTC. It is translated as CASSLGGTGSGANVLTF.

This clone came up a few times. This rearrangement joins TRBV2 to TRBJ1-5; no firm D call. V gave up 7 bases and J gave up 7 bases, with 14 bases separating them. From germline, CDR1 is SNHLY and CDR2 FYNNEI. The CDR3 is made up of 13 amino acids. The CDR3 reads CASNELVRQPQHF. The CDR3 DNA follows: TGTGCCAGCAATGAGTTAGTAAGGCAGCCCCAGCATTTT.

This rearrangement joins TRBV2 to TRBJ1-1; TRBD1 agrees at 7 bases. Germline assignment: CDR1 SNHLY and CDR2 FYNNEI. With V trimmed by 7 bases and J by 1 base, 12 bases remained unmatched. CDR3 length: 16 residues. In DNA form, the CDR3 reads TGTGCCAGCACTGAGGGGACAGCCGGGACGAACACTGAAGCTTTCTTT. Encoded protein: CASTEGTAGTNTEAFF.

V is TRBV11-2 and J is TRBJ2-3, with a tentative D call TRBD2 (5 bases). Germline V gene sequence: CDR1 SGHAT, CDR2 FQNNGV. There are 15 residues in the CDR3. Trimming shortened V by 1 base and J by 6 bases, and 14 bases separated the two germline ends. The DNA for the CDR3 is TGTGCCAGCAGCTTAGTTCTAGCCAGTACGGATACGCAGTATTTT. As protein: CASSLVLASTDTQYF.

This clone has only one observation. The sample contains more than one DNA sequence encoding this CDR3. The chain employs TRBV18 and TRBJ1-2, with D hard to call. CDR1 is KGHSH, CDR2 LQKENI, per germline. CDR3 length equals 14 residues. Trimming cost V 3 bases and J 2 bases, with 10 bases left between them. In DNA form, the CDR3 reads TGTGCCAGCTCACCGGCCGGGCTGAACTATGGCTACACCTTC. It specifies CASSPAGLNYGYTF.

Turning to this clone: Within the sample, other DNA sequences also encode this same CDR3. The chain joins TRBV7-3 to TRBJ2-1; D not certain. Germline CDR1 SGHTA, CDR2 FQGTGA. CDR3 size: 14 residues. The germline V and J ends were trimmed by 1 base and 2 bases, with 6 bases remaining between them. In DNA, the CDR3 is TGTGCCAGCAGCTTAAGCGGTACCTACAATGAGCAGTTCTTC. Its translation is CASSLSGTYNEQFF.

This rearrangement joins TRBV6-5 to TRBJ1-1; possible D gene TRBD1, 6 bases. The V end was cut by 5 bases, the J end by 4 bases, with 14 bases between. Germline V lookup: CDR1 MNHEY, CDR2 SVGAGI. The CDR3 is 14 residues long. In DNA form, the CDR3 reads TGTGCCAGCAGTACCAGGGGCAGGGCCACTGAAGCTTTCTTT. Translating gives CASSTRGRATEAFF.

The rearrangement links TRBV5-4 to TRBJ1-1; tentatively, D is TRBD1 (5 bases). V was pared by 4 bases and J by 1 base, with 8 bases between. This CDR3 contains 13 residues. The germline CDR1 and CDR2 sequences are SGHNT and YYREEE (reference sequence). CDR3 sequence (DNA): TGTGCCAGCAGCGCGGGGCGGAACACTGAAGCTTTCTTT. Amino acids: CASSAGRNTEAFF. The full variable domain, completed using reference TRBV5-4 and TRBJ1-1, is ETGVTQSPTHLIKTRGQQVTLRCSSQSGHNTVSWYQQALGQGPQFIFQYYREEENGRGNFPPRFSGLQFPNYSSELNVNALELDDSALYLCASSAGRNTEAFFGQGTRLTVV.

The V and J genes are TRBV5-1 and TRBJ2-7; unclear D gene. The germline V gene encodes CDR1 SGHRS and CDR2 YFSETQ. V was shortened by 0 bases and J by 7 bases, with 8 bases between the two germline ends. CDR3 length: 12 residues. This CDR3 is CASSLVPREQYF. The CDR3 DNA reads TGCGCCAGCAGCTTGGTGCCGAGGGAGCAGTACTTC.

The chain links TRBV6-5 to TRBJ1-2, with D perhaps TRBD1 (5 bases). V was pared by 6 bases and J by 1 base, with 12 bases between. The CDR3 contains 14 residues. The germline CDR1 and CDR2 sequences are MNHEY and SVGAGI. The CDR3 DNA reads as TGTGCCAGCAGACCGGGACCTCGTAACTATGGCTACACCTTC. Protein product: CASRPGPRNYGYTF.

This clone appeared a single time. The chain combines TRBV19 with TRBJ2-6, with TRBD2 matching 8 bases. The ends lost 9 bases at V and 0 bases at J; junction bases unmatched: 7. The germline V gene encodes CDR1 LNHDA and CDR2 SQIVND (reference sequence). The CDR3 has 16 residues. Written as DNA, the CDR3 is TGTGCCAGCACCGGGGGGGCCTTCTCTGGGGCCAACGTCCTGACTTTC. Translating gives CASTGGAFSGANVLTF.

This clone was seen once. The CDR3: CASSQQRTGPSYEQYF. The DNA for the CDR3 is TGCGCCAGCAGCCAACAACGGACAGGGCCCTCCTACGAGCAGTACTTC. This chain joins TRBV4-1 and TRBJ2-7; TRBD1 aligns across 8 bases. Germline lookup yields CDR1 MGHRA and CDR2 YSYEKL. With V trimmed by 2 bases and J by 0 bases, 6 bases remained unmatched. This CDR3 contains 16 residues.

V gene TRBV7-2 combines with J gene TRBJ2-7; TRBD1 matches 9 bases. There are 14 residues in the CDR3. Germline V gene lookup returns CDR1 SGHTA and CDR2 FQGNSA. With V trimmed by 5 bases and J by 12 bases, 14 bases remained unmatched. CDR3 coding DNA: TGTGCCAGCAGCCCAACAGGGGGCGCTTTTAGTGGGTACTTC. Protein: CASSPTGGAFSGYF.

V gene TRBV29-1 combines with J gene TRBJ2-3, with 8 positions matching TRBD1. CDR3 length equals 12 residues. V lost 6 bases and J lost 6; bases outside the gene matches: 5. Germline CDR1 reads SQVTM; CDR2 reads ANQGSEA. This CDR3 reads CSVRNRGDTQYF. The CDR3 DNA is TGCAGCGTCAGAAACAGGGGGGATACGCAGTATTTT.

This clone was seen only a few times. The chain is built from TRBV25-1 and TRBJ1-5; D perhaps matches TRBD1 (5 bases). In germline, CDR1 is MGHDK, CDR2 SYGVNS. With 2 bases removed from V and 4 bases from J, the gap between germline ends came to 6 bases. CDR3 length equals 13 residues. Here the CDR3 DNA reads TGTGCCAGCAGTGAAGGGGCAAATCAGCCCCAGCATTTT. Translated, it gives CASSEGANQPQHF.

The J gene is TRBJ2-2, the V gene TRBV6-1; D unclear. The CDR3 loop spans 14 amino acids. V shed 4 bases and J shed 6 bases, with 12 bases lying between them. CDR1 is MNHNS and CDR2 is SASEGT in the germline V gene. The CDR3 DNA reads TGTGCCAGCAGTGTGCTCATAGGGTCCGGGGAGCTGTTTTTT. Amino acid sequence: CASSVLIGSGELFF.

The chain carries TRBV19 and TRBJ1-1; D is uncertain. CDR3 length equals 15 residues. The V end lost 5 bases, the J end lost 0 bases, and 13 bases lay between the germline ends. CDR1 is LNHDA, CDR2 SQIVND, per germline (reference sequence). Here the CDR3 DNA reads TGTGCCAGTAGTCCCCGCCCGGGAGTGAACACTGAAGCTTTCTTT. This codes for CASSPRPGVNTEAFF.

The J gene is TRBJ2-5, the V gene TRBV2; perhaps D is TRBD1 or TRBD2 (6 bases each). The ends were cut back, 4 bases at V and 6 bases at J, with 15 bases in the middle. Germline CDR1 reads SNHLY; CDR2 reads FYNNEI. The CDR3 spans 14 residues. The CDR3 is CASSVGGEEQTQYF. CDR3 coding DNA: TGTGCCAGCAGTGTGGGGGGCGAGGAGCAGACCCAGTACTTC.

In DNA form, the CDR3 reads TGTGCCAGCAGTTTACCTATAAGGCCCTACGAGCAGTACTTC. It specifies CASSLPIRPYEQYF. The chain has TRBV6-6 and TRBJ2-7; no clear D. The germline CDR1 and CDR2 sequences are MNHNY and SVGAGI (reference sequence). The V gene lost 4 bases and the J gene lost 2 bases, with 12 bases spanning the gap. This CDR3 is built from 14 residues.

DNA for the CDR3: TGTGCCAGCAGCCCAGGACTAGCGGGGATGGTAAACATTCAGTACTTC. This codes for CASSPGLAGMVNIQYF. V gene TRBV7-8 combines with J gene TRBJ2-4, with 12 bases that match TRBD2. This CDR3 spans 16 amino acids. Trimming at V came to 5 bases and at J to 6 bases, leaving 8 bases not matched to a gene. Looked up from germline, CDR1 is SGHVS and CDR2 is FQNEAQ. Filled out from reference TRBV7-8 and TRBJ2-4, the complete variable domain reads GAGVSQSPRYKVAKRGQDVALRCDPISGHVSLFWYQQALGQGPEFLTYFQNEAQLDKSGLPSDRFFAERPEGSVSTLKIQRTQQEDSAVYLCASSPGLAGMVNIQYFGAGTRLSVL.

The chain carries TRBV9 and TRBJ2-5; D is perhaps TRBD1 (5 bases). Germline V gene lookup returns CDR1 SGDLS and CDR2 YYNGEE. The CDR3 has 13 residues. Trimming shortened V by 1 base and J by 4 bases, and 8 bases separated the two germline ends. In DNA, the CDR3 is TGTGCCAGCAGCGTACAGGGTCCAGAGACCCAGTACTTC. Its translation is CASSVQGPETQYF.

This clone came up once. V and J are TRBV7-3 and TRBJ2-3; 7 bases align to TRBD2. Germline CDR1 is SGHTA and CDR2 is FQGTGA. Trimming at V came to 5 bases and at J to 4 bases, leaving 12 bases not matched to a gene. The CDR3 loop spans 16 amino acids. The CDR3 DNA follows: TGTGCCAGCAGCCCCCTTGGGCGGGGGTCAGCAGATACGCAGTATTTT. Amino acids: CASSPLGRGSADTQYF.

The chain couples TRBV28 to TRBJ2-7, with 11 bases identical to TRBD2. V was pared by 3 bases and J by 4 bases, with 8 bases of the junction left unmatched. The CDR3 is made up of 16 amino acids. Germline assignment: CDR1 MDHEN and CDR2 SYDVKM. The CDR3 region is CASSFPGSGRAYEQYF. DNA of the CDR3: TGTGCCAGCAGTTTTCCTGGTAGCGGGAGGGCTTACGAGCAGTACTTC.

This chain joins TRBV30 and TRBJ2-2; no clear D gene. V was pared by 0 bases and J by 5 bases, with 7 bases between. The germline V gene encodes CDR1 GTSNPN and CDR2 SVGIG (reference sequence). The CDR3 totals 13 residues. The CDR3 sequence: CAWSVSGTGELFF. The CDR3 nucleotides read TGTGCCTGGAGTGTATCAGGTACCGGGGAGCTGTTTTTT.

This chain connects TRBV10-1 to TRBJ2-1, with D perhaps TRBD2 (5 bases). CDR1 is WNHNN and CDR2 is SYGVQD in the germline V gene (reference sequence). The length of the CDR3 is 14 residues. V lost 2 bases and J lost 9, with 14 bases in between. CDR3 nucleotides: TGCGCCAGCAGTGAGAAGGCTAGCTATGGTGAGCAGTTCTTC. Residues: CASSEKASYGEQFF.

In this sample, this clone turned up once. The J gene is TRBJ1-2, the V gene TRBV28, with D possibly TRBD1 on 5 matching bases. CDR3 length: 11 residues. Germline CDR1 is MDHEN and CDR2 is SYDVKM. With 7 bases removed from V and 4 bases from J, the gap between germline ends came to 7 bases. CDR3 nucleotides: TGTGCCAGCAATAGGGGCTATGGCTACACCTTC. This sequence encodes CASNRGYGYTF.